This T cell receptor (beta chain) was identified during a study of blood T cell repertoires in COVID-19. This CDR3 is 12 amino acids long. Looked up from germline, CDR1 is SNHLY and CDR2 is FYNNEI. The ends were cut back, 6 bases at V and 9 bases at J, with 14 bases in the middle. TCRdb's copy holds only in-frame clones and misses some; the assay was immunoSEQ multiplex PCR. The sample lists about 120,000 clones, around nine tenths occurring once. The sequencing sample was made of peripheral blood. The sequence came from a woman between 45 and 65 years old with acute or convalescent COVID-19. The rearrangement joins TRBV2 to TRBJ2-5, with D possibly being TRBD1 (6 bases). The chain's CDR3 is CASSRSEGAQYF. CDR3 sequence (DNA): TGTGCCAGCAGCCGAAGCGAGGGGGCCCAGTACTTC.